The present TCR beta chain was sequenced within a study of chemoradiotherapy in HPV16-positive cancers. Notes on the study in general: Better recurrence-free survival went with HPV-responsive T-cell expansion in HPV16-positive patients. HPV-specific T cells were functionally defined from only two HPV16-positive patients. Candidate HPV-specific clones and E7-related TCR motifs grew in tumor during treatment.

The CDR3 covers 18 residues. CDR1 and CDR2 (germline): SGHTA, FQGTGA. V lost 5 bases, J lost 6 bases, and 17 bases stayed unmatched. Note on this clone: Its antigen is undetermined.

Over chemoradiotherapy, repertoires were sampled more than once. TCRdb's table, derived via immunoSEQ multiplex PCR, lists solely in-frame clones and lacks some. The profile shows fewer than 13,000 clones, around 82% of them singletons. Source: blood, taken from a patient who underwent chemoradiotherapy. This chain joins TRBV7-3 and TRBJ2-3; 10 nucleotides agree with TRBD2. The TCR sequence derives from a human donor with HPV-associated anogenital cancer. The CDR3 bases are TGTGCCAGCAGCCCAAATAGGCTAGCGGGGGCCCCATGGGATACGCAGTATTTT. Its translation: CASSPNRLAGAPWDTQYF.